The present entry profiles one T cell receptor (beta chain) with its context. The limits of the CDR3 on the DNA are not certain, so only TCRdb's listed CDR3 is given. This sample was included in a study of blood T cell repertoires in COVID-19. Overall study context: Sites in the United States, Italy and Spain provided acute and convalescent COVID-19 samples. PBMCs, B-cell-depleted T cells, or T cells provided the cDNA or gDNA that made up the material.

As originally analysed: Estimated nucleated cell counts came from reference gene primer amplification. The data were produced by immunoSEQ multiplex PCR, yet TCRdb's version contains in-frame clones alone and is incomplete. The V and J calls and the clone size are those of that table, but D and trimming were determined from the DNA. The table shows roughly 97,000 clones, with 75% to 95% occurring only once. The specimen was peripheral blood. The clonotype originates from a man between 60 and 75 years old with acute or convalescent COVID-19.

This CDR3 is CASSSSGVLSYEQYF. The rearrangement links TRBV13 to TRBJ2-7; TRBD2 is the table's D call and was not checked against the DNA. The CDR3 has 15 amino acids, counting both end residues. Germline loops: CDR1 PRHDT, CDR2 FYEKMQ (reference sequence).